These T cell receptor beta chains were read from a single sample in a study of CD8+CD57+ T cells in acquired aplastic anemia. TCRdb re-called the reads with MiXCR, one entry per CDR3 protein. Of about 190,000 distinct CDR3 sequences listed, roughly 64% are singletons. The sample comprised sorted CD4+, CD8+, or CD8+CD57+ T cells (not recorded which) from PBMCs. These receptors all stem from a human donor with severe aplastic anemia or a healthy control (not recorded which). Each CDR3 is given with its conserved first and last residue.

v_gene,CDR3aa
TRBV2,CASTWTGGDQETQYF
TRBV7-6,CASSAGTIYGYTF
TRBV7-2,CASSFGVGRVYEQYF
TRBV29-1,CSVFTSTGELFF
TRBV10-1,CASNEYYEQYF
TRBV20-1,CSAREQGGSQHF
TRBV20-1,CSARGWPSVDTQYF
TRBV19,CASSIGDGPYEQYF
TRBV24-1,CATSGTGDPDEQYF
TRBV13,CASSPWEYVEETQYF
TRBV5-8,CASSAGQGAVYSPLHF
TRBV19,CASRTSGGAYEQFF
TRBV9,CASSAADRSPLHF
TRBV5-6,CASSLDGAGRGYEQYF
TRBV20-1,CSAFLHRALIQETQYF